The 9 T cell receptor beta chains presented below share a single source sample, sequenced in a study of beta chain features in type 1 diabetes. Sequencing targeted expressed TCRB transcripts, as all isolated RNA had been reverse transcribed. Assay used: immunoSEQ multiplex PCR; TCRdb lists only in-frame clones, some missing. This table has fewer than 400,000 clones, 8% appearing once. Material for sequencing was central memory CD4+ T cells from blood. The receptors derive from a woman in her late teens or twenties in good health.

The chain employs TRBV27 and TRBJ1-1; maybe TRBD1 (5 bases). With 2 bases removed from V and 1 base from J, the gap between germline ends came to 11 bases. The germline CDR1 and CDR2 sequences are MNHEY and SMNVEV (reference sequence). The CDR3 consists of 15 residues. The CDR3 loop reads CASSLGATWNTEAFF. The CDR3 coding sequence is TGTGCCAGCAGTTTAGGGGCCACCTGGAACACTGAAGCTTTCTTT.

This clone was found a few times. The V and J genes are TRBV7-8 and TRBJ2-1; D is possibly TRBD1 (6 bases). The V and J ends lost 1 base and 7 bases respectively, with 14 bases between them. This CDR3 spans 15 amino acids. Germline assignment: CDR1 SGHVS and CDR2 FQNEAQ. The CDR3 region has the DNA TGTGCCAGCAGCTTAGATTTTGGGGGCCGAAATGAGCAGTTCTTC. As protein: CASSLDFGGRNEQFF.

A few counts support this clone. This chain joins TRBV5-1 and TRBJ1-2, with a tentative D call TRBD1 (5 bases). This CDR3 is built from 14 residues. Germline assignment: CDR1 SGHRS and CDR2 YFSETQ. V shed 0 bases and J shed 7 bases, with 13 bases lying between them. CDR3 in amino acids: CASSLGDRFGGYTF. In nucleotides, the CDR3 is TGCGCCAGCAGCTTGGGGGACCGCTTCGGTGGCTACACCTTC.

The rearrangement uses TRBV10-3 and TRBJ2-3, with 10 positions matching TRBD1. J was trimmed by 0 bases and V by 4 bases; bases with no gene match: 10. The CDR3 covers 18 residues. Germline CDR1 ENHRY, CDR2 SYGVKD. The CDR3 sequence: CAISGQGATPRSTDTQYF. The DNA for the CDR3 is TGTGCCATCAGTGGACAGGGGGCGACTCCCCGTAGCACAGATACGCAGTATTTT.

This clone was found many times. One end of the junction fails to match germline, which may point to a read error. The chain is built from TRBV6-5 and TRBJ2-4; 9 nucleotides align to TRBD1. The germline CDR1 and CDR2 sequences are MNHEY and SVGAGI. This CDR3 contains 11 residues. The CDR3 nucleotides read TGTGCCAGCAGTCGCCGGGACAGGGTAAACTTC. This codes for CASSRRDRVNF.

This clone was recorded at least ten times. The V gene is TRBV9, the J gene TRBJ2-2; TRBD1 matches at 12 bases. V was clipped by 3 bases and J by 7 bases; unmatched bases: 7. The CDR3 runs 16 residues. Germline V gives CDR1 SGDLS, CDR2 YYNGEE. Here the CDR3 DNA reads TGTGCCAGCAGCGGAACCGGGACAGGGGGCGTCGGGGAGCTGTTTTTT. It codes for CASSGTGTGGVGELFF.

This clone was picked up a small number of times. This sample includes further DNA sequences coding for the same CDR3. The rearrangement uses TRBV2 and TRBJ1-5, with 7 bases identical to TRBD1. There are 14 residues in the CDR3. J was trimmed by 2 bases and V by 8 bases; bases with no gene match: 6. The germline V gene has CDR1 SNHLY and CDR2 FYNNEI. In nucleotides, the CDR3 is TGTGCCAGCGCCGACAGGGTTGGCAATCAGCCCCAGCATTTT. Translation gives CASADRVGNQPQHF.

The V and J genes are TRBV7-2 and TRBJ1-1; possibly TRBD1 for D (5 bases). Trimming removed 1 base from V and 5 bases from J, with 11 bases in between. CDR1 SGHTA and CDR2 FQGNSA come from the germline V gene. This CDR3 contains 14 residues. CDR3 region: CASSLEGAVTEAFF. Written as DNA, the CDR3 is TGTGCCAGCAGCTTAGAAGGGGCCGTGACTGAAGCTTTCTTT.

This clone occurred a few times. The chain employs TRBV5-1 and TRBJ2-7; D remains unclear. V was trimmed by 4 bases and J by 0 bases, leaving 5 bases between them. This CDR3 is built from 12 residues. Germline V gives CDR1 SGHRS, CDR2 YFSETQ. CDR3 sequence (DNA): TGCGCCAGCAGCCCGGGCTCCTACGAGCAGTACTTC. Its protein is CASSPGSYEQYF.